The clone carrying this T cell receptor beta chain was counted only a few times. What it binds is unknown. This may be a read error: a much more frequent sequence differs by one nucleotide. Human HSPCs were combined with MS5 stroma expressing human DLL1. Organoids were seeded with FACS-purified CD34+CD3- stem and progenitor cells depleted of residual T cells. B27, FLT3L, IL-7 and ascorbic acid supplemented the serum-free organoid medium. Sorted CD3+TCRalphabeta+CD8 single positive cells from organoids and thymus were used for RNA. TCRalpha and TCRbeta libraries were amplified separately by semi-nested PCR with TRAC or TRBC reverse primers. cDNA synthesis used about 3.5 to 550 ng of total RNA. TCRdb fed the 5' RACE reads into MiXCR, producing one record per CDR3 protein. The sample contains 8,200 or so distinct CDR3 sequences, 20% to 30% of which appear only once. The data belong to a study of T cells generated in artificial thymic organoids.

Study outcomes and limitations: Organoid-derived CD8 T cells had diversity comparable to thymic and blood naive cells.

Germline V gives CDR1 SGHDT, CDR2 YYEEEE. This CDR3 is 15 amino acids long. The sequenced material came from naive CD8+ T cells grown in artificial thymic organoids from cord blood stem and progenitor cells. The subset was: CD3+TCRalphabeta+CD8SP T cells; for blood, CD45RO-CCR7+ naive CD8+ T cells. This chain uses TRBV5-6 with TRBJ2-1, with D possibly matching TRBD2 (5 bases). The sequence derives from a human donor who gave cord blood stem cells for thymic organoid culture, a cardiac surgery patient who gave postnatal thymus, or a blood donor (not recorded which). CDR3 sequence reads: CANSFLGLPYNEQFF. The CDR3 nucleotides are TGTGCCAACAGCTTTCTAGGACTCCCTTACAATGAGCAGTTCTTC.